This passage covers 11 T cell receptor beta chains from one sample sequenced in a study of blood T cell repertoires in COVID-19. TCRdb's table, derived via immunoSEQ multiplex PCR, lists solely in-frame clones and lacks some. The table shows around 150,000 clones, with under 80% occurring only once. Material for sequencing was peripheral blood. The receptors come from a man aged 55-75 years with acute or convalescent COVID-19.

The chain employs TRBV28 and TRBJ2-7; D gene unclear. This CDR3 is built from 11 residues. V was clipped by 7 bases and J by 10 bases, with 14 bases between them. Germline CDR1 reads MDHEN; CDR2 reads SYDVKM. Written as DNA, the CDR3 is TGTGCCAGCACGAACCCCCAGGCACAGTACTTC. Its translation is CASTNPQAQYF.

The V gene is TRBV5-8, the J gene TRBJ2-2; D is perhaps TRBD1 (6 bases). V lost 3 bases and J 0 bases, leaving 12 bases between the germline ends. The germline V gene has CDR1 SGHTS and CDR2 YDEGEE. This CDR3 spans 16 amino acids. The CDR3 sequence: CASSSGTTSNTGELFF. The CDR3 DNA follows: TGTGCCAGCAGCTCGGGGACAACTTCGAACACCGGGGAGCTGTTTTTT. Based on the CDR3 plus reference TRBV5-8 and TRBJ2-2, the full variable domain is EAGVTQSPTHLIKTRGQQATLRCSPISGHTSVYWYQQALGLGLQFLLWYDEGEERNRGNFPPRFSGRQFPNYSSELNVNALELEDSALYLCASSSGTTSNTGELFFGEGSRLTVL.

The chain has TRBV27 and TRBJ2-2; D gene uncertain. The CDR3 has 12 residues. Germline loops: CDR1 MNHEY, CDR2 SMNVEV (reference sequence). The ends were cut back, 3 bases at V and 5 bases at J, with 4 bases in the middle. CDR3 DNA sequence: TGTGCCAGCAGTTTCCAGACCGGGGAGCTGTTTTTT. This codes for CASSFQTGELFF.

This clone showed up just a few times. In DNA, the CDR3 is TGTGCCAGCAGTGAAGGACAGCCAACAGATACGCAGTATTTT. Translating it yields CASSEGQPTDTQYF. The chain couples TRBV6-1 to TRBJ2-3; D possibly corresponds to TRBD1 (5 bases). Trimming pared 1 base from V and 3 bases from J, leaving 8 bases between. The CDR3 sequence is 14 residues long. Germline values: CDR1 MNHNS, CDR2 SASEGT.

The V gene is TRBV6-6, the J gene TRBJ2-2, with TRBD2 as a possible D gene (5 bases). The CDR3 consists of 16 residues. V was shortened by 0 bases and J by 1 base, with 9 bases between the two germline ends. The germline CDR1 and CDR2 sequences are MNHNY and SVGAGI (reference sequence). This chain's CDR3 is CASSYSTGKNTGELFF. The CDR3 DNA reads as TGTGCCAGCAGTTACTCGACGGGAAAGAACACCGGGGAGCTGTTTTTT.

Comments on this clone: Additional DNA sequences in this sample encode the identical CDR3. This chain uses TRBV4-1 with TRBJ2-2; 8 bases are a match to TRBD1. In germline, CDR1 is MGHRA, CDR2 YSYEKL. CDR3 size: 16 residues. With 4 bases clipped from V and 0 bases from J, the junction kept 4 bases outside the gene matches. This CDR3 is CASSPGTGPNTGELFF. CDR3 bases: TGCGCCAGCAGCCCGGGGACAGGACCGAACACCGGGGAGCTGTTTTTT.

The chain links TRBV18 to TRBJ1-4, with D unclear. CDR1 and CDR2 (germline): KGHSH, LQKENI. Trimming took off 2 bases at V and 4 bases at J, with 14 bases between the two ends. The CDR3 runs to 16 residues. DNA for the CDR3: TGTGCCAGCTCACCAATGGGAGGAGACGGTAATGAAAAACTGTTTTTT. Translated, it gives CASSPMGGDGNEKLFF.

This chain connects TRBV5-1 to TRBJ2-7, with TRBD2 identical over 11 bases. The V and J ends lost 5 bases and 2 bases, in that order; junction bases with no gene match: 9. Per the germline V gene, CDR1 is SGHRS and CDR2 is YFSETQ. This CDR3 has 16 residues. The CDR3 is CASSSTSGRGAYEQYF. For the CDR3, the DNA is TGCGCCAGCAGTTCAACTAGCGGGAGAGGTGCCTACGAGCAGTACTTC.

The V gene is TRBV21-1, the J gene TRBJ2-3; TRBD1 was called by the table and not checked on the DNA. TRBV21-1 corresponds to a pseudogene. This CDR3 spans 15 amino acids. As DNA, the CDR3 is TGTGCCAGCAAAAAAGGACAGGGGGGCACAGATACGCAGTATTTT. It encodes CASKKGQGGTDTQYF.

Only a few counts were recorded for this clone. The chain combines TRBV7-8 with TRBJ2-4; D possibly corresponds to TRBD2 (5 bases). There are 16 residues in the CDR3. Per the germline V gene, CDR1 is SGHVS and CDR2 is FQNEAQ. The V gene lost 4 bases and the J gene lost 0 bases, with 13 bases spanning the gap. The CDR3 reads CASSSEGELAKNIQYF. DNA of the CDR3: TGTGCCAGCAGCTCTGAGGGAGAACTAGCCAAAAACATTCAGTACTTC.

The chain employs TRBV5-5 and TRBJ2-1, with TRBD1 matching 10 bases. The CDR3 is 15 amino acids. V trimming: 3 bases; J trimming: 0 bases; junction bases outside the gene matches: 0. Germline V gene sequence: CDR1 SGHKS, CDR2 YYEKEE (reference sequence). The CDR3, as DNA: TGTGCCAGCAGCTGGACAGGGGGCTCCTACAATGAGCAGTTCTTC. Translated, it gives CASSWTGGSYNEQFF.